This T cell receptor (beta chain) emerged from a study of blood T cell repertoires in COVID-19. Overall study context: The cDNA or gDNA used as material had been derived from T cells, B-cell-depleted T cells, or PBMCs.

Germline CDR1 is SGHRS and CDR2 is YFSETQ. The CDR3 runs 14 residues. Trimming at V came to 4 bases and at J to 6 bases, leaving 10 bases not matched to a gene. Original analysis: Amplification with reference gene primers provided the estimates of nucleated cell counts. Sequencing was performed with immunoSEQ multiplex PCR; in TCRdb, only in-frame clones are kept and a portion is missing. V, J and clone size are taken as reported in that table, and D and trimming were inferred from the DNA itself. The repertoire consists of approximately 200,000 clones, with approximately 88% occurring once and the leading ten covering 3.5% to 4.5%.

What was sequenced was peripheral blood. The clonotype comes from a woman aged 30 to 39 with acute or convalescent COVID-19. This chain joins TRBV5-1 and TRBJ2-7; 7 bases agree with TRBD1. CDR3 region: CASSNRDSLREQYF. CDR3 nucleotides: TGCGCCAGCAGCAACCGGGACAGCCTTCGCGAGCAGTACTTC.